These 2 T cell receptor beta chains share one sample of origin, sequenced in a study of technical replicates of blood from a handful of donors. The table came from immunoSEQ multiplex PCR; TCRdb's copy has only in-frame clones and leaves some out. The profile shows fewer than 95,000 clones, around 90% of them singletons. The source material was T cells isolated from PBMCs. These receptors came from a human donor in good health.

The chain couples TRBV2 to TRBJ2-7; no definite D call. The germline gives CDR1 SNHLY, CDR2 FYNNEI. Trimming pared 8 bases from V and 3 bases from J, leaving 11 bases between. The CDR3 runs 12 residues. CDR3 DNA sequence: TGTGCCAGCCTTGAGGCCAGCTACGAGCAGTACTTC. Its protein product is CASLEASYEQYF.

J is TRBJ2-7 and V is TRBV11-1; 8 nucleotides agree with TRBD2. With V trimmed by 7 bases and J by 5 bases, 10 bases remained unmatched. The CDR3 consists of 14 residues. Germline lookup yields CDR1 SGHAT and CDR2 FQDESV (reference sequence). The CDR3 is CASKQGLARHEQYF. CDR3 bases: TGTGCCAGCAAGCAAGGACTAGCCCGCCACGAGCAGTACTTC.